The T cell receptor (beta chain) described here comes from a study of STAT5B mutations in CD4+ large granular lymphocyte leukemia. Sequencing was at survey level. TCRdb keeps only in-frame clones here, not all; method: immunoSEQ multiplex PCR. The data contain tens of thousands of clones, around 72% of them singletons. V lost 6 bases and J lost 3, with 12 bases in between. Germline V gene sequence: CDR1 MRHNA, CDR2 SNTAGT. The CDR3 has 14 residues. General study findings and limits: Top patient clones used TRBV06 genes more often: 8/27 versus 2/35 in controls. No patients shared main leukemic clonotypes, though around 25% appeared at low frequency elsewhere. Without putative leukemic clones, patient CD4-sorted repertoires remained more clonal than healthy CD4+ repertoires.

Comments on this clone: Its matching antigen is unknown.

Sequencing was carried out using CD4+ T cells from blood buffy coats. V and J are TRBV6-4 and TRBJ1-5; TRBD1 is a possible D gene (6 bases). This TCR was sampled from a human donor in good health. CDR3 coding DNA: TGTGCCAGCAGGGCATCAGGGGACAATCAGCCCCAGCATTTT. This codes for CASRASGDNQPQHF.